Detailed here is one T cell receptor beta chain. Its target is not known. Sorted-subset replicate PCR reactions were performed with approximately 180 ng DNA, corresponding to some 32,000 T cell genomes. The repertoire was sequenced with immunoSEQ multiplex PCR; TCRdb's copy has only in-frame clones and lacks some. This table has hundreds of thousands of clones, 96% appearing once. This record comes from a study of shared clonotypes between healthy human individuals. General study results and limits: On the whole, naive subsets had larger estimated richness than memory subsets had. Incompleteness in sorted-subset sequencing, despite large depth, was shown by rarefaction.

The germline V gene encodes CDR1 MNHNS and CDR2 SASEGT. The CDR3 is 13 residues long. The V end lost 10 bases, the J end lost 2 bases, and 15 bases lay between the germline ends. Naive-designated CD8 cells lacked CD45RO, were positively enriched for CCR7, and omitted terminally differentiated effector memory CD45RA+ cells. Study donors comprised healthy, HIV-negative adults devoid of recent acute infection or vaccination. This receptor was identified in a woman aged 25 to 39 in good health. The chain is built from TRBV6-1 and TRBJ2-7, with D tentatively TRBD2 (6 bases). The specimen sequenced was naive CD8+ T cells sorted from blood. The DNA for the CDR3 is TGTGCCATCCGGGACTTAGGGACCTACGAGCAGTACTTC. This encodes CAIRDLGTYEQYF.